These 31 T cell receptor beta chains were all obtained from the same sample, sequenced in a study of shared clonotypes between healthy human individuals. Here immunoSEQ multiplex PCR was the method, and the copy in TCRdb shows in-frame clones only, minus some. Of 2 million to 2.5 million clones listed, 85% to 95% are singletons. The sample consisted of naive CD4+ T cells from PBMCs. Documented subset: CD45RA+ positively selected. Receptor source: a man between 18 and 29 years old in good health. Some clones in this sample may be carry-over from other donors' samples.

V gene TRBV10-1 combines with J gene TRBJ2-2; D might be TRBD2 (6 bases). This CDR3 region has 15 residues. With 0 bases removed from V and 5 bases from J, the gap between germline ends came to 10 bases. The germline gives CDR1 WNHNN, CDR2 SYGVQD (reference sequence). This chain's CDR3 is CASSESGGETGELFF. CDR3 nucleotide sequence: TGCGCCAGCAGTGAGTCCGGGGGAGAGACCGGGGAGCTGTTTTTT.

The genes are TRBV7-9 and TRBJ2-1; D is undetermined. CDR3 size: 14 residues. Trimming left V 3 bases short and J 6 bases short, with 12 bases between. From germline, CDR1 is SEHNR and CDR2 FQNEAQ (reference sequence). CDR3 region: CASSFSLQSNEQFF. The CDR3 bases are TGTGCCAGCAGCTTTTCGTTACAGTCCAATGAGCAGTTCTTC.

The chain carries TRBV7-2 and TRBJ1-2, with 8 nucleotides matching TRBD1. This CDR3 region has 15 residues. With 0 bases clipped from V and 5 bases from J, the junction kept 5 bases outside the gene matches. CDR1 is SGHTA and CDR2 is FQGNSA in the germline V gene. CDR3 loop: CASSLARGQDYGYTF. CDR3 in DNA: TGTGCCAGCAGCTTAGCCAGGGGGCAAGATTATGGCTACACCTTC.

The genes are TRBV9 and TRBJ1-5, with D uncertain. Germline V gives CDR1 SGDLS, CDR2 YYNGEE. There are 15 residues in the CDR3. Trimming cost V 0 bases and J 2 bases, with 9 bases left between them. The CDR3 region is CASSVGGQRNQPQHF. CDR3 nucleotide sequence: TGTGCCAGCAGCGTAGGTGGTCAGCGCAATCAGCCCCAGCATTTT.

V and J are TRBV5-4 and TRBJ2-7; 7 nucleotides agree with TRBD1. Germline values: CDR1 SGHNT, CDR2 YYREEE (reference sequence). Trimming at V came to 0 bases and at J to 1 base, leaving 4 bases not matched to a gene. This CDR3 is built from 15 residues. The CDR3 here is CASSLAGTDSYEQYF. CDR3 DNA sequence: TGTGCCAGCAGCTTGGCCGGGACAGATTCCTACGAGCAGTACTTC. The whole variable domain, filled in from reference TRBV5-4 and TRBJ2-7, reads ETGVTQSPTHLIKTRGQQVTLRCSSQSGHNTVSWYQQALGQGPQFIFQYYREEENGRGNFPPRFSGLQFPNYSSELNVNALELDDSALYLCASSLAGTDSYEQYFGPGTRLTVT.

V and J are TRBV7-2 and TRBJ2-5; TRBD2 matches at 7 bases. Trimming cost V 5 bases and J 5 bases; bases outside gene matches: 14. The CDR3 covers 16 residues. Per germline, CDR1 SGHTA and CDR2 FQGNSA. The CDR3 spells CASSPSVTREEETQYF. CDR3 DNA: TGTGCCAGCAGCCCGTCGGTTACTCGGGAGGAGGAGACCCAGTACTTC.

V gene TRBV7-3 combines with J gene TRBJ1-1, with D unclear. Germline CDR1 and CDR2: SGHTA and FQGTGA. V was trimmed by 6 bases and J by 1 base, leaving 9 bases between them. The CDR3 spans 13 residues. CDR3 in DNA: TGTGCCAGCAGTTCTATCCCGAACACTGAAGCTTTCTTT. Its translation is CASSSIPNTEAFF.

The CDR3 loop reads CASSPSATGNNQPQHF. CDR3 DNA: TGTGCCAGCTCACCTTCCGCGACAGGGAACAATCAGCCCCAGCATTTT. This sequence joins TRBV18 and TRBJ1-5; 7 nucleotides agree with TRBD1. This CDR3 contains 16 residues. Unmatched junction bases numbered 8, after V lost 3 bases and J lost 3 bases. Per germline, CDR1 KGHSH and CDR2 LQKENI.

The chain links TRBV28 to TRBJ1-2; D is undetermined. Germline V gives CDR1 MDHEN, CDR2 SYDVKM. The length of the CDR3 is 15 residues. V was cut by 8 bases and J by 8 bases, with 24 bases left in between. CDR3 in DNA: TGTGCCAGCTCTCCTCGGACGGAGTTATCGCGGGGCTACACCTTC. Amino acids: CASSPRTELSRGYTF.

V usage is TRBV18 and J usage is TRBJ2-3; TRBD1 matches 8 bases. After removal of 3 bases from V and 4 bases from J, the junction contained 12 bases not matched to a gene. CDR3 length equals 17 residues. In germline, CDR1 is KGHSH, CDR2 LQKENI. The chain's CDR3 is CASSPREGQGGADTQYF. In DNA, the CDR3 is TGTGCCAGCTCACCCCGAGAAGGACAGGGTGGCGCAGATACGCAGTATTTT.

This rearrangement joins TRBV28 to TRBJ2-7; D is possibly TRBD1 (6 bases). CDR3 length equals 12 residues. Per the germline V gene, CDR1 is MDHEN and CDR2 is SYDVKM. The V end was cut by 6 bases, the J end by 5 bases, with 11 bases between. CDR3 residues: CASRTSGDEQYF. The CDR3, as DNA: TGTGCCAGCAGGACCTCAGGGGACGAGCAGTACTTC. The whole variable domain, remainder taken from reference TRBV28 and TRBJ2-7, is DVKVTQSSRYLVKRTGEKVFLECVQDMDHENMFWYRQDPGLGLRLIYFSYDVKMKEKGDIPEGYSVSREKKERFSLILESASTNQTSMYLCASRTSGDEQYFGPGTRLTVT.

The chain employs TRBV6-5 and TRBJ2-5; the match to TRBD1 covers 7 bases. V lost 0 bases, J lost 5 bases, and 3 bases stayed unmatched. The germline gives CDR1 MNHEY, CDR2 SVGAGI. The CDR3 has 14 residues. DNA of the CDR3: TGTGCCAGCAGTTACTCGGGACAGTTGGAGACCCAGTACTTC. Translation: CASSYSGQLETQYF.

This chain uses TRBV4-1 with TRBJ2-3, with no clear D. Germline assignment: CDR1 MGHRA and CDR2 YSYEKL. V gave up 4 bases and J gave up 0 bases, with 8 bases separating them. The CDR3 covers 14 residues. The CDR3 nucleotides are TGCGCCAGCAGCCTTCAGGCCAGCACAGATACGCAGTATTTT. It yields the protein CASSLQASTDTQYF.

This rearrangement joins TRBV28 to TRBJ2-1; tentatively, D is TRBD1 (5 bases). The CDR3 consists of 19 residues. V lost 3 bases and J lost 6, with 27 bases in between. Germline loops: CDR1 MDHEN, CDR2 SYDVKM. CDR3 nucleotides: TGTGCCAGCAGTTTCCCGACTTCCTTCAAAGGGGATATTACCAATGAGCAGTTCTTC. Translation: CASSFPTSFKGDITNEQFF. Full variable domain (missing parts from reference TRBV28 and TRBJ2-1): DVKVTQSSRYLVKRTGEKVFLECVQDMDHENMFWYRQDPGLGLRLIYFSYDVKMKEKGDIPEGYSVSREKKERFSLILESASTNQTSMYLCASSFPTSFKGDITNEQFFGPGTRLTVL.

V is TRBV7-2 and J is TRBJ2-3, with 7 bases aligning to TRBD1. Germline CDR1 and CDR2: SGHTA and FQGNSA. This CDR3 has 17 amino acids. V shed 5 bases, J shed 3 bases, and the junction held 14 bases outside the gene matches. The CDR3 DNA sequence: TGTGCCAGCAGCCCCCACCCCTGGGGGACAGAGACAGATACGCAGTATTTT. This translates into CASSPHPWGTETDTQYF.

The chain combines TRBV5-4 with TRBJ2-7, with D perhaps TRBD1 (6 bases). V gave up 3 bases and J gave up 7 bases, with 20 bases separating them. Germline lookup yields CDR1 SGHNT and CDR2 YYREEE (reference sequence). CDR3 size: 15 residues. CDR3 residues: CASSWGPGASWEQYF. The CDR3 DNA follows: TGTGCCAGCAGCTGGGGGCCAGGAGCCTCCTGGGAGCAGTACTTC.

The V gene is TRBV28, the J gene TRBJ1-1; D remains unclear. CDR1 and CDR2 (germline): MDHEN, SYDVKM. This CDR3 has 18 amino acids. With 3 bases removed from V and 0 bases from J, the gap between germline ends came to 20 bases. CDR3 residues: CASSLVDGASMMNTEAFF. CDR3 bases: TGTGCCAGCAGTTTGGTTGATGGTGCCTCGATGATGAACACTGAAGCTTTCTTT. The whole variable domain, remainder taken from reference TRBV28 and TRBJ1-1, is DVKVTQSSRYLVKRTGEKVFLECVQDMDHENMFWYRQDPGLGLRLIYFSYDVKMKEKGDIPEGYSVSREKKERFSLILESASTNQTSMYLCASSLVDGASMMNTEAFFGQGTRLTVV.

The V gene is TRBV5-1, the J gene TRBJ1-2; no firm D call. V lost 1 base and J lost 7, with 14 bases in between. There are 14 residues in the CDR3. CDR1 is SGHRS, CDR2 YFSETQ, per germline. The CDR3 loop is CASSLRGIPSGYTF. DNA of the CDR3: TGCGCCAGCAGCTTGAGAGGCATTCCGTCTGGCTACACCTTC.

CDR3 DNA sequence: TGTGCCAGCAGTTTGTTTAGAAATTCCTACGAGCAGTACTTC. This sequence encodes CASSLFRNSYEQYF. V gene TRBV28 combines with J gene TRBJ2-7; no definite D call. The CDR3 runs 14 residues. V lost 3 bases to trimming and J lost 1 base, with 10 bases between them. The germline CDR1 and CDR2 sequences are MDHEN and SYDVKM.

This clone was detected only once. The chain has TRBV29-1 and TRBJ2-7; D may match TRBD1 or TRBD2 (6 bases each). V dropped 4 bases and J dropped 3 bases, with 13 bases sitting between them. The CDR3 contains 13 residues. Germline V CDR1 and CDR2: SQVTM, ANQGSEA. CDR3: CSVVGGPIYEQYF. The CDR3 DNA reads as TGCAGCGTTGTTGGGGGGCCTATCTACGAGCAGTACTTC.

CDR3 nucleotide sequence: TGTGCCAGCAGCCCCGGCGCGGGGGCTAGCACAGATACGCAGTATTTT. It yields the protein CASSPGAGASTDTQYF. The genes are TRBV7-8 and TRBJ2-3; TRBD2 might be the D (7 bases). V shed 5 bases and J shed 0 bases, with 15 bases lying between them. CDR3 length: 16 amino acids. Germline V gene sequence: CDR1 SGHVS, CDR2 FQNEAQ.

The chain combines TRBV7-9 with TRBJ1-5; D gene ambiguous. Germline CDR1 reads SEHNR; CDR2 reads FQNEAQ (reference sequence). Deletions cut 1 base from V and 3 bases from J, with 13 bases between. The CDR3 has 16 amino acids. The CDR3, as DNA: TGTGCCAGCAGCTTAGGGTCAGCAGTCCTCAATCAGCCCCAGCATTTT. It encodes CASSLGSAVLNQPQHF.

V usage is TRBV4-1 and J usage is TRBJ1-2, with D maybe TRBD1 (6 bases). Per germline, CDR1 MGHRA and CDR2 YSYEKL. The CDR3 totals 14 residues. V dropped 3 bases and J dropped 6 bases, with 14 bases sitting between them. CDR3 bases: TGCGCCAGCAGCCACAGACAGGACTTAGATGGCTACACCTTC. This sequence encodes CASSHRQDLDGYTF.

The genes are TRBV11-1 and TRBJ2-1; 8 bases map to TRBD2. Germline CDR1 and CDR2: SGHAT and FQDESV (reference sequence). V gave up 5 bases and J gave up 9 bases; unmatched junction bases: 6. This CDR3 spans 13 amino acids. This chain's CDR3 is CASSEGTRGEQFF. For the CDR3, the DNA is TGTGCCAGCAGCGAAGGGACTAGGGGTGAGCAGTTCTTC.

This clone showed up just once. CDR3 coding DNA: TGTGCCAGCAGCGATACTAGCGGGAGTCCCAATGAGCAGTTCTTC. Its protein is CASSDTSGSPNEQFF. The chain joins TRBV28 to TRBJ2-1; 11 nucleotides line up with TRBD2. CDR3 length equals 15 residues. The germline V gene has CDR1 MDHEN and CDR2 SYDVKM. Unmatched junction bases numbered 7, after V lost 6 bases and J lost 6 bases.

This sequence joins TRBV7-3 and TRBJ2-3; 8 bases match TRBD2. Germline assignment: CDR1 SGHTA and CDR2 FQGTGA. The V and J ends lost 5 bases and 4 bases, in that order; junction bases with no gene match: 11. This CDR3 contains 16 residues. The CDR3 loop is CASSPIGTSNPDTQYF. The CDR3 bases are TGTGCCAGCAGCCCGATAGGGACTAGTAACCCAGATACGCAGTATTTT.

The chain employs TRBV2 and TRBJ2-1; possible D gene TRBD2, 5 bases. The germline V gene has CDR1 SNHLY and CDR2 FYNNEI. V lost 0 bases and J 9 bases, leaving 15 bases between the germline ends. The CDR3 sequence is 15 residues long. CDR3 amino acids: CASSEALLHGSEQFF. The CDR3 DNA reads as TGTGCCAGCAGTGAAGCGCTACTCCATGGGAGTGAGCAGTTCTTC.

For this clone: Other nucleotide sequences in the sample specify the same CDR3. This chain uses TRBV5-4 with TRBJ2-7; the D gene is possibly TRBD1 (6 bases). Trimming took 2 bases from V and 0 from J, leaving 9 bases between them. This CDR3 has 14 amino acids. Germline CDR1 and CDR2: SGHNT and YYREEE (reference sequence). DNA of the CDR3: TGTGCCAGCAGCTTACAGGGAAGCTCCTACGAGCAGTACTTC. This encodes CASSLQGSSYEQYF.

As DNA, the CDR3 is TGTGCCAGTCGGGACTCACCCTACGAGCAGTACTTC. Translating it yields CASRDSPYEQYF. The chain uses TRBV2 and TRBJ2-7; tentative D call: TRBD2 (6 bases). V shed 9 bases and J shed 2 bases, with 11 bases lying between them. The CDR3 loop spans 12 amino acids. Looked up from germline, CDR1 is SNHLY and CDR2 is FYNNEI.

The rearrangement joins TRBV28 to TRBJ2-1; 8 nucleotides agree with TRBD2. Germline CDR1 is MDHEN and CDR2 is SYDVKM. V was pared by 5 bases and J by 10 bases, with 16 bases of the junction left unmatched. The CDR3 is 16 amino acids. CDR3 DNA: TGTGCCAGCAGTGAGCCCGGGACTAGAGTTTGGTCGGAGCAGTTCTTC. This gives the protein CASSEPGTRVWSEQFF.

The V and J genes are TRBV5-1 and TRBJ1-3; 11 positions match TRBD1. The germline gives CDR1 SGHRS, CDR2 YFSETQ. V lost 0 bases and J lost 2; bases outside the gene matches: 4. This CDR3 region has 17 residues. The CDR3 DNA reads TGCGCCAGCAGCTTGGGTACGGGACAGGGGGCTGGAAACACCATATATTTT. It encodes CASSLGTGQGAGNTIYF.